This TCR beta chain comes out of a study of T cells in localized non-small cell lung cancer. Study-wide points: Exceeding tumor, uninvolved adjacent lung had the highest T cell clonality. Within adjacent lung there appeared a median around 60 of the top 100 tumor clones.

Germline V gene lookup returns CDR1 SNHLY and CDR2 FYNNEI. The CDR3 covers 14 residues. The V and J ends lost 3 bases and 0 bases respectively, with 7 bases between them. Some clones are missing from TCRdb's copy, which holds only in-frame ones; the method was immunoSEQ multiplex PCR. The repertoire holds approximately 2,200 clones, approximately 25% seen once, with 6.4% in the top ten. The sample holds a few counts of this clone. Its antigen is still unknown. This clonotype was sampled from a woman aged 40-70 years with stage III lung adenocarcinoma. Sequences were derived from lung tumor tissue, sampled before any cancer treatment. The chain employs TRBV2 and TRBJ2-3, with D unclear. The CDR3 loop is CASSEDGSTDTQYF. The CDR3 bases are TGTGCCAGCAGTGAGGACGGAAGCACAGATACGCAGTATTTT.